These T cell receptor beta chains were read from a single sample in a study of T-cell memory formation after mild COVID-19. MiXCR was run by TCRdb on the 5' RACE reads, yielding one entry per CDR3 protein. The data contain tens of thousands of distinct CDR3 sequences, roughly 7.2% of them singletons. The sequenced material came from PBMCs or a T cell subset sorted from them (not recorded which). The receptors derive from a man aged 18 to 29 who had mild COVID-19 (a few samples of this study predate the infection). Cell type and time point are not known. The CDR3 runs from the conserved cysteine through the conserved F or W. D genes are given only for firm matches.

cdr3_aa j_call d_call v_call
CASSLTATNEKLFF TRBJ1-4 - TRBV7-2
CASSAGGRKNSPLHF TRBJ1-6 - TRBV7-2
CSVETSSGANVLTF TRBJ2-6 - TRBV29-1
CATSREPFRNQPQHF TRBJ1-5 - TRBV15
CASDSYAAGYNSPLHF TRBJ1-6 - TRBV7-8
CASSPPGRGTKNIQYF TRBJ2-4 - TRBV18
CAISGGRDRASEQYF TRBJ2-7 TRBD1 TRBV10-3
CASSSTTVAVTEAFF TRBJ1-1 - TRBV6-6
CASPGETQYF TRBJ2-5 - TRBV23-1
CASSLSVGGDTQYF TRBJ2-3 - TRBV7-9
CASSLGEVRADTQYF TRBJ2-3 - TRBV12-3/TRBV12-4
CASSPLVGTGDEKLFF TRBJ1-4 TRBD1 TRBV12-3/TRBV12-4
CASSVAGGPNSPLHF TRBJ1-6 - TRBV9
CASSYFSGRNQETQYF TRBJ2-5 - TRBV6-5
CASSLDRGLTDTQYF TRBJ2-3 TRBD1 TRBV5-4
CASSGLAGGQETQYF TRBJ2-5 TRBD2 TRBV5-1
CASSSYRESHGYTF TRBJ1-2 - TRBV7-2
CSAGQGNTEAFF TRBJ1-1 TRBD1 TRBV29-1
CASSSSWDSPLHF TRBJ1-6 - TRBV5-1
CASSPAGQKETQYF TRBJ2-5 - TRBV18
CASSTRTKISNQPQHF TRBJ1-5 - TRBV28
CASSFRVGTEAFF TRBJ1-1 - TRBV12-3/TRBV12-4
CSAPMAGGGSDTQYF TRBJ2-3 TRBD1 TRBV20-1
CATSYSLGLGQGSNEQFF TRBJ2-1 TRBD1 TRBV24-1
CASSTNRVDQYF TRBJ2-5 - TRBV6-2/TRBV6-3
CASSPRDRSQETQYF TRBJ2-5 TRBD1 TRBV7-2
CASTDQGHSYNEQFF TRBJ2-1 - TRBV2
CASSLGTANTEAFF TRBJ1-1 - TRBV5-6
CASRLLAGAYNEQFF TRBJ2-1 TRBD2 TRBV28
CASSYLRGDEQFF TRBJ2-1 - TRBV6-2/TRBV6-3
CASSFAGTTEAFF TRBJ1-1 - TRBV7-2
CSAGRQNSPLHF TRBJ1-6 - TRBV20-1
CASSFGDRVSGYTF TRBJ1-2 TRBD1 TRBV27
CASSDPGQGTYGYTF TRBJ1-2 TRBD1 TRBV6-1
CASSYWSSPLHF TRBJ1-6 - TRBV6-6
CASSPPRGRRIDQPQHF TRBJ1-5 TRBD1 TRBV28
CASSPWTGSNYGYTF TRBJ1-2 TRBD1 TRBV4-3
CASSLGNNYNEQYF TRBJ2-7 - TRBV11-2
CASSRLGVEETQYF TRBJ2-5 - TRBV5-1
CASSRTGHHDQPQHF TRBJ1-5 - TRBV4-1
CASSTPRGSYGYTF TRBJ1-2 - TRBV5-5
CASSFIGSYNEQFF TRBJ2-1 - TRBV27
CATSRGGQAVIEDIQYF TRBJ2-4 TRBD1 TRBV15
CASSLLRARDNEQFF TRBJ2-1 - TRBV5-1
CASSYRASGGETQYF TRBJ2-5 TRBD2 TRBV6-6
CASSLTGAGNTEAFF TRBJ1-1 - TRBV7-3
CSAPGQPRDEQFF TRBJ2-1 TRBD1 TRBV20-1
CASSQGFQETQYF TRBJ2-5 - TRBV7-7
CASSRDRGGETQYF TRBJ2-5 - TRBV7-8
CASSPGQGTEAFF TRBJ1-1 TRBD1 TRBV28
CASSLGPIGLTDTQYF TRBJ2-3 - TRBV5-1